These 25 T cell receptor beta chains came from one sample sequenced in a study of vaccination and CD4 T cells after COVID-19. Oncomine TCR Beta short-read sequencing was applied to DNA from cultured CD4+ T cells. TCRdb re-analysed the PCR reads in MiXCR, keeping a single row per CDR3 protein. Found here are about 20,000 distinct CDR3 sequences, roughly 50% of them singletons; the top ten hold approximately 17%. No antigens are known for them. Specified treatment: roughly 11-day PBMC culture with coronavirus spike peptide pools or control peptides (ViraFEST assay). This material consisted of CD4+ T cells from blood, cultured in vitro, taken before SARS-CoV-2 vaccination. The receptors come from a human donor who had recovered from COVID-19.

This chain uses TRBV20-1 with TRBJ1-1, with D possibly matching TRBD1 (5 bases). The CDR3 is 17 amino acids. CDR1 and CDR2 (germline): DFQATT, SNEGSKA (reference sequence). V lost 2 bases and J 0 bases, leaving 19 bases between the germline ends. The CDR3 bases are TGCAGTGCTAGACCAGCGGGGACCAGAGGGATGAACACTGAAGCTTTCTTT. Protein product: CSARPAGTRGMNTEAFF.

This clonotype was recorded once. CDR3 sequence (DNA): TGTGCCAGCAGCTTGGGACAGGGAGGCTACACCTTC. Its protein is CASSLGQGGYTF. The V gene is TRBV5-6, the J gene TRBJ1-2, with 7 bases lining up with TRBD1. The CDR3 length is 12 residues. Germline V gene sequence: CDR1 SGHDT, CDR2 YYEEEE. Germline trimming cut 0 bases from V and 8 bases from J; bases unmatched to any gene: 1.

This clonotype was counted a few times. The V call is TRBV4-1, the J call TRBJ1-1; D not certain. CDR1 and CDR2 (germline): MGHRA, YSYEKL. V dropped 1 base and J dropped 0 bases, with 9 bases sitting between them. The CDR3 totals 15 residues. The CDR3, as DNA: TGCGCCAGCAGCCAAGCCTTCGTCTTGAACACTGAAGCTTTCTTT. This sequence encodes CASSQAFVLNTEAFF.

The CDR3 DNA reads as TGTGCCAGCAGTTACTCGTCGGGAGCTCAGCCCCAGCATTTT. Residues: CASSYSSGAQPQHF. The chain employs TRBV6-5 and TRBJ1-5, with D unresolved. The V gene's germline CDR1 is MNHEY and CDR2 SVGAGI. The CDR3 length is 14 residues. The V gene lost 0 bases and the J gene lost 6 bases, with 9 bases spanning the gap.

The J gene is TRBJ2-5, the V gene TRBV11-3, with 7 bases identical to TRBD2. Germline V gene data show CDR1 as SGHNT and CDR2 as YENEEA. This CDR3 contains 16 residues. Trimming at V came to 4 bases and at J to 4 bases, leaving 12 bases not matched to a gene. DNA for the CDR3: TGTGCCAGCAGCTACGTCGGGGGGAGAGCGGTAGAGACCCAGTACTTC. Amino acid sequence: CASSYVGGRAVETQYF.

The chain couples TRBV11-3 to TRBJ2-5, with D perhaps TRBD2 (5 bases). Germline V CDR1 and CDR2: SGHNT, YENEEA. CDR3 length: 16 residues. Trimming removed 0 bases at V and 7 bases at J, with 18 bases between. CDR3: CASSLDVPSYGVTQYF. The DNA of the CDR3 is TGTGCCAGCAGCTTAGACGTACCTAGCTATGGTGTGACCCAGTACTTC.

This clonotype was seen more than once but under ten times. The chain has TRBV20-1 and TRBJ2-7; 14 bases are a match to TRBD2. This CDR3 is built from 15 residues. From germline, CDR1 is DFQATT and CDR2 SNEGSKA (reference sequence). Losses at the gene ends were 5 bases for V and 0 bases for J; bases not matched to a gene: 3. The CDR3 DNA reads as TGCAGTGCTTGGACTAGCGGGAGGAGCTCCTACGAGCAGTACTTC. Amino acids: CSAWTSGRSSYEQYF.

V usage is TRBV7-2 and J usage is TRBJ1-2; TRBD1 might be the D (5 bases). The germline V gene has CDR1 SGHTA and CDR2 FQGNSA. V gave up 8 bases and J gave up 3 bases, with 19 bases separating them. The length of the CDR3 is 15 residues. CDR3 sequence (DNA): TGTGCCAGCGGCGTACCAAAAGGGACGCACTATGGCTACACCTTC. This translates into CASGVPKGTHYGYTF.

This clonotype was detected only a few times. The rearrangement links TRBV6-5 to TRBJ1-2, with 8 positions matching TRBD1. Per the germline V gene, CDR1 is MNHEY and CDR2 is SVGAGI. Trimming at V came to 4 bases and at J to 8 bases, leaving 9 bases not matched to a gene. The CDR3 has 14 residues. For the CDR3, the DNA is TGTGCCAGCAGTTCAAGACAGGGGAGTCACGGCTACACCTTC. Protein product: CASSSRQGSHGYTF.

This clonotype was observed a few times. The chain combines TRBV20-1 with TRBJ1-1; TRBD1 might be the D (6 bases). Germline V gene sequence: CDR1 DFQATT, CDR2 SNEGSKA (reference sequence). The CDR3 covers 18 residues. Trimming left V 3 bases short and J 0 bases short, with 23 bases between. The CDR3 protein is CSARPVWGAKWMNTEAFF. CDR3 sequence (DNA): TGCAGTGCTAGGCCTGTCTGGGGGGCAAAATGGATGAACACTGAAGCTTTCTTT.

The chain combines TRBV20-1 with TRBJ2-1, with 10 bases fitting TRBD2. This CDR3 comprises 13 residues. Germline assignment: CDR1 DFQATT and CDR2 SNEGSKA (reference sequence). Unmatched junction bases numbered 14, after V lost 6 bases and J lost 15 bases. CDR3 protein: CSAPEPGLALWFF. CDR3 nucleotide sequence: TGCAGTGCGCCCGAACCGGGACTAGCGTTGTGGTTCTTC.

The genes are TRBV7-2 and TRBJ1-2; 8 bases are a match to TRBD1. V shed 5 bases, J shed 4 bases, and the junction held 3 bases outside the gene matches. CDR3 length equals 13 residues. In germline, CDR1 is SGHTA, CDR2 FQGNSA. As DNA, the CDR3 is TGTGCCAGCAGCCTACAGGGGGTCTATGGCTACACCTTC. Its translation is CASSLQGVYGYTF.

This clonotype was seen a few times. The J gene is TRBJ1-1, the V gene TRBV19; 7 bases line up with TRBD1. Germline CDR1 reads LNHDA; CDR2 reads SQIVND (reference sequence). The CDR3 spans 13 residues. V dropped 4 bases and J dropped 5; count of bases not matched to a gene: 4. The CDR3 sequence: CASSKTGQTEAFF. For the CDR3, the DNA is TGTGCCAGTAGTAAGACAGGGCAGACTGAAGCTTTCTTT. Combining the CDR3 with reference TRBV19 and TRBJ1-1 gives the whole variable domain DGGITQSPKYLFRKEGQNVTLSCEQNLNHDAMYWYRQDPGQGLRLIYYSQIVNDFQKGDIAEGYSVSREKKESFPLTVTSAQKNPTAFYLCASSKTGQTEAFFGQGTRLTVV.

The chain couples TRBV11-2 to TRBJ2-5; D is perhaps TRBD1 (6 bases). The CDR3 contains 16 residues. V was pared by 5 bases and J by 7 bases, with 23 bases between. The V gene's germline CDR1 is SGHAT and CDR2 FQNNGV. CDR3 in amino acids: CASSPGRPTGGSTQYF. The CDR3 bases are TGTGCCAGCAGCCCCGGACGACCGACAGGCGGTTCGACCCAGTACTTC.

This clonotype was seen a handful of times. The chain is built from TRBV6-2 or TRBV6-3 and TRBJ1-1, with D possibly being TRBD1 (5 bases). This CDR3 comprises 15 residues. Germline CDR1 is MNHEY and CDR2 is SVGEGT. Between the trimmed V and J ends, which lost 0 bases and 5 bases, there was a span of 13 bases. This CDR3 is CASSYSMMEGTEAFF. Written as DNA, the CDR3 is TGTGCCAGCAGTTACTCGATGATGGAGGGGACTGAAGCTTTCTTT.

In its sample, this clonotype was seen a few times. The chain couples TRBV18 to TRBJ2-2; the D is unclear. The CDR3 runs 12 residues. Trimming pared 9 bases from V and 6 bases from J, leaving 11 bases between. Looked up from germline, CDR1 is KGHSH and CDR2 is LQKENI. The CDR3, as DNA: TGTGCCAGTAGTCTCCGGGCCGGGGAGCTGTTTTTT. Protein: CASSLRAGELFF.

A single count supports this clonotype. V is TRBV24-1 and J is TRBJ2-3; D ambiguous. Germline V gives CDR1 KGHDR, CDR2 SFDVKD. The CDR3 is made up of 14 amino acids. V was shortened by 3 bases and J by 0 bases, with 6 bases between the two germline ends. CDR3 bases: TGTGCCACCAGTGATACCGACAGCACAGATACGCAGTATTTT. Translated: CATSDTDSTDTQYF.

The chain carries TRBV20-1 and TRBJ2-7; 12 nucleotides agree with TRBD2. The CDR3 runs 16 residues. In germline, CDR1 is DFQATT, CDR2 SNEGSKA (reference sequence). Germline trimming cut 1 base from V and 2 bases from J; bases unmatched to any gene: 6. CDR3 amino acids: CSARGPGLAGTYEQYF. CDR3 sequence (DNA): TGCAGTGCTAGAGGACCGGGACTAGCGGGCACCTACGAGCAGTACTTC.

The chain combines TRBV7-3 with TRBJ2-5; D possibly corresponds to TRBD2 (7 bases). This CDR3 is 14 amino acids long. CDR1 and CDR2 from the germline V gene are SGHTA and FQGTGA. V was clipped by 5 bases and J by 7 bases, with 17 bases between them. The CDR3 region has the DNA TGTGCCAGCAGCGCGTCCGGGGGGCGAGGGACCCAGTACTTC. As protein: CASSASGGRGTQYF.

In its sample, this clonotype was seen a few times. The rearrangement uses TRBV27 and TRBJ2-1; a weak D match, TRBD1 (5 bases). Per germline, CDR1 MNHEY and CDR2 SMNVEV (reference sequence). The CDR3 covers 14 residues. Trimming shortened V by 5 bases and J by 9 bases, and 17 bases separated the two germline ends. In nucleotides, the CDR3 is TGTGCCAGCAGTCCTCTCACTGGTGGGGCTGAGCAGTTCTTC. Translating it yields CASSPLTGGAEQFF.

This clonotype was observed a handful of times. The rearrangement uses TRBV2 and TRBJ1-5; tentatively, D is TRBD1 (5 bases). The V gene lost 2 bases and the J gene lost 5 bases, with 10 bases spanning the gap. CDR1 is SNHLY, CDR2 FYNNEI, per germline. This CDR3 is 14 amino acids long. The CDR3 bases are TGTGCCAGCAGTGAATTCAGGGAAGATCAGCCCCAGCATTTT. It codes for CASSEFREDQPQHF.

The chain is built from TRBV7-3 and TRBJ2-7, with a tentative D call TRBD1 (5 bases). This CDR3 region has 17 residues. V lost 4 bases and J lost 4, with 23 bases in between. CDR1 is SGHTA, CDR2 FQGTGA, per germline. The CDR3 sequence: CASSSRPQQDILYEQYF. As DNA, the CDR3 is TGTGCCAGCAGCTCCCGCCCCCAACAGGATATCCTTTACGAGCAGTACTTC.

V and J are TRBV20-1 and TRBJ2-3, with D uncertain. CDR3 length: 11 residues. Trimming took 2 bases from V and 7 from J, leaving 7 bases between them. The germline V gene has CDR1 DFQATT and CDR2 SNEGSKA (reference sequence). The CDR3 coding sequence is TGCAGTGCTAGATTTTCCCATACGCAGTATTTT. It codes for CSARFSHTQYF.

The gene calls are TRBV20-1 and TRBJ2-7; 7 bases line up with TRBD2. CDR3 size: 11 residues. Trimming took 6 bases from V and 6 from J; bases not matched to a gene: 5. From germline, CDR1 is DFQATT and CDR2 SNEGSKA (reference sequence). The CDR3 loop reads CSASTSVEQYF. CDR3 in DNA: TGCAGTGCCAGTACTAGCGTCGAGCAGTACTTC.

A few counts support this clonotype. This chain uses TRBV7-9 with TRBJ2-3; TRBD1 aligns across 12 bases. V shed 5 bases and J 5 bases; nucleotides not matched to a gene: 5. CDR1 and CDR2 (germline): SEHNR, FQNEAQ (reference sequence). The CDR3 runs to 15 residues. CDR3 residues: CASSLRDRGRDTQYF. For the CDR3, the DNA is TGTGCCAGCAGCCTCCGGGACAGGGGGCGAGATACGCAGTATTTT.